Sequencing of this T cell receptor (beta chain) was carried out in a study of T-cell reconstitution after alpha-beta-depleted transplantation in children. The study, taken as a whole, reports: By one year post-transplant, T-cell counts and diversity largely arose from T cells that were newly produced.

Construction of the TCRbeta library involved unique molecular identifiers. TCRdb used MiXCR to reprocess the PCR reads, holding one entry per CDR3 protein. Here the sample spans some 350,000 distinct CDR3 sequences, 15% to 20% being singletons. This CDR3 has 15 residues. CDR1 is SGHTA and CDR2 is FQGNSA in the germline V gene. Trimming cost V 0 bases and J 2 bases; bases outside gene matches: 3. The table lists this clonotype with a few counts. The antigen remains unidentified. This chain links TRBV7-2 with TRBJ1-1; 7 bases are shared with TRBD1. Here the sequenced sample was PBMCs, mostly from graft donor cells, taken 360 days after TCRalphabeta/CD19-depleted stem cell transplant. This receptor was taken from a male patient under 10 years old who had a stem cell transplant for acute lymphoblastic leukemia, so the T cells may come from the graft donor. The CDR3: CASSLAGQLNTEAFF. The DNA of the CDR3 is TGTGCCAGCAGCTTAGCGGGACAGCTAAACACTGAAGCTTTCTTT.